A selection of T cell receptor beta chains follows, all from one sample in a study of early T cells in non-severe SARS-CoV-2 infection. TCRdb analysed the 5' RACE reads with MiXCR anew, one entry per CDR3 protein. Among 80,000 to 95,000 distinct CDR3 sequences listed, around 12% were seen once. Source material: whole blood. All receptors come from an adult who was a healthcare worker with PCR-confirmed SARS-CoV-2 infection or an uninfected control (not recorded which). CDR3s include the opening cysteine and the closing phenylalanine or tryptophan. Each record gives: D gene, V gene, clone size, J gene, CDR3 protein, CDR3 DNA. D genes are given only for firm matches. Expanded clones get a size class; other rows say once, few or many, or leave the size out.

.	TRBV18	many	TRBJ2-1	CASSPGGNEQFF	TGTGCCAGCTCACCAGGGGGCAATGAGCAGTTCTTC
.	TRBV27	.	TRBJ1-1	CASSLFKGDGVYTEAFF	TGTGCCAGCAGTTTATTTAAAGGGGATGGGGTGTACACTGAAGCTTTCTTT
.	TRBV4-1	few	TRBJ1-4	CASSQARRTTNEKLFF	TGCGCCAGCAGCCAAGCACGGAGGACCACAAATGAAAAACTGTTTTTT
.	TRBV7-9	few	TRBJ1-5	CASSLLGFNQPQHF	TGTGCCAGCAGCTTACTGGGGTTCAATCAGCCCCAGCATTTT
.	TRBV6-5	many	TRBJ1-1	CASSRWDSLSTEAFF	TGTGCCAGCAGTCGATGGGACTCACTCAGCACTGAAGCTTTCTTT
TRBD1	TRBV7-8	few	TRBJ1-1	CASSFNRGPTEAFF	TGTGCCAGCAGCTTCAACAGGGGGCCCACTGAAGCTTTCTTT
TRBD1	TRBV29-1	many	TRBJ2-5	CSVQGDGVKYQETQYF	TGCAGCGTCCAGGGGGACGGAGTAAAGTACCAAGAGACCCAGTACTTC
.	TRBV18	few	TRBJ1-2	CASSPSELDPYGYTF	TGTGCCAGCTCACCGTCCGAACTCGACCCCTATGGCTACACCTTC
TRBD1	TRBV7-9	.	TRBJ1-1	CASSPRTGRSKDTEAFF	TGTGCCAGCAGCCCCCGGACAGGGAGGAGTAAGGACACTGAAGCTTTCTTT
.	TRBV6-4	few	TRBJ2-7	CASTENYEQYF	TGTGCCAGCACCGAAAACTACGAGCAGTACTTC
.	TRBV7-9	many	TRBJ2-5	CASSLAGAGETQYF	TGTGCCAGCAGCTTAGCAGGGGCAGGCGAGACCCAGTACTTC
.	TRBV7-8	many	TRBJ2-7	CASSLEDYEQYF	TGTGCCAGCAGCCTAGAGGACTACGAGCAGTACTTC
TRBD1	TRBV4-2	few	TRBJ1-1	CASSQDDRVTEAFF	TGTGCCAGCAGCCAAGACGACAGGGTCACTGAAGCTTTCTTT
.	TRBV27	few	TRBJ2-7	CATGILGDEQYF	TGTGCCACCGGTATCCTAGGGGACGAGCAGTACTTC
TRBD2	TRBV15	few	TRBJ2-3	CATESGNADTQYF	TGTGCCACCGAAAGCGGGAACGCGGATACGCAGTATTTT
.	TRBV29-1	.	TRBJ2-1	CSVEGTGANEQFF	TGCAGCGTTGAAGGAACGGGGGCAAATGAGCAGTTCTTC
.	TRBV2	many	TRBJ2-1	CASRPGLTYNEQFF	TGTGCCAGCAGGCCCGGACTAACCTACAATGAGCAGTTCTTC
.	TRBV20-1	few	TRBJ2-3	CSAEGAGATDTQYF	TGCAGTGCCGAGGGGGCGGGGGCCACAGATACGCAGTATTTT
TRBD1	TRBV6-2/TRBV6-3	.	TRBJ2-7	CASSYPTGNEQYF	TGTGCCAGCAGTTACCCGACAGGGAACGAGCAGTACTTC
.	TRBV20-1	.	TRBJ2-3	CSARVSAGDTQYF	TGCAGTGCTAGAGTATCAGCGGGAGATACGCAGTATTTT
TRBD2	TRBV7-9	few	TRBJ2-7	CASSLGGSREQYF	TGTGCCAGCAGCTTAGGCGGGAGTCGCGAGCAGTACTTC
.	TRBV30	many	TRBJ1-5	CAWSVSSNQPQHF	TGTGCCTGGAGTGTAAGTAGCAATCAGCCCCAGCATTTT
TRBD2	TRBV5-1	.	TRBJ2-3	CASSLAPSGSRGTQYF	TGCGCCAGCAGCTTGGCCCCTAGCGGGAGCAGGGGTACGCAGTATTTT
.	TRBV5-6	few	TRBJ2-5	CASSQNRGTIIQETQYF	TGTGCCAGCAGCCAAAATAGGGGGACAATTATACAAGAGACCCAGTACTTC
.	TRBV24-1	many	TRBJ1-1	CATSDFLRGENTEAFF	TGTGCCACCAGTGATTTTCTGCGGGGGGAGAACACTGAAGCTTTCTTT
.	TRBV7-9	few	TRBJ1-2	CASRGRMGNYGYTF	TGTGCCAGCAGAGGACGGATGGGGAACTATGGCTACACCTTC
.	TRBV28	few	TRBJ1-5	CASSLPTGASNQPQHF	TGTGCCAGCAGTCTACCGACAGGAGCCAGCAATCAGCCCCAGCATTTT
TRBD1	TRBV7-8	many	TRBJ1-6	CASSPRQGDNSPLHF	TGTGCCAGCAGCCCCAGACAGGGTGACAATTCACCCCTCCACTTT
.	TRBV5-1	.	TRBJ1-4	CASSYEPNEKLFF	TGCGCCAGCAGCTACGAACCGAATGAAAAACTGTTTTTT
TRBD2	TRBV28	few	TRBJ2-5	CASSLRLAGGSETQYF	TGTGCCAGCAGTTTAAGGCTAGCGGGAGGCTCGGAGACCCAGTACTTC
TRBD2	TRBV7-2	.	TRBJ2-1	CASSLRTSGSGEQFF	TGTGCCAGCAGCTTAAGGACTAGCGGGAGTGGTGAGCAGTTCTTC
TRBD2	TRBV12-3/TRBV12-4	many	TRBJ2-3	CASSRGLAGNTDTQYF	TGTGCCAGCAGCCGTGGACTAGCGGGGAACACAGATACGCAGTATTTT
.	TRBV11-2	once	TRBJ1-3	CASSLAGTNTIYF	TGTGCCAGCAGCTTAGCAGGGACGAACACCATATATTTT
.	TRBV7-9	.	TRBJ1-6	CASSLGSGSPLHF	TGTGCCAGCAGCCTCGGGTCGGGTTCACCCCTCCACTTT
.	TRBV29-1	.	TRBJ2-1	CSVETLGSEQFF	TGCAGCGTTGAAACCCTCGGCAGTGAGCAGTTCTTC
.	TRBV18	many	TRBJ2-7	CASSPPAGHEQYF	TGTGCCAGCTCACCACCAGCCGGTCACGAGCAGTACTTC
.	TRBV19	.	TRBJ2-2	CASSIEGNTGELFF	TGTGCCAGTAGTATAGAGGGTAACACCGGGGAGCTGTTTTTT
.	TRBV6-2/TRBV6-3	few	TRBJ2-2	CASISGQLTGELFF	TGTGCCAGCATCAGCGGACAGCTCACCGGGGAGCTGTTTTTT
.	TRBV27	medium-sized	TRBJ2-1	CASSFPAKGSSYNEQFF	TGTGCCAGCAGTTTCCCGGCTAAGGGGAGCTCCTACAATGAGCAGTTCTTC
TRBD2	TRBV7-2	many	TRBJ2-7	CASSLGGLAGYEQYF	TGTGCCAGCAGCTTAGGAGGACTAGCGGGATACGAGCAGTACTTC
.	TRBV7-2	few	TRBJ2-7	CASSKQGTQEQYF	TGTGCCAGCAGCAAGCAGGGAACTCAAGAGCAGTACTTC
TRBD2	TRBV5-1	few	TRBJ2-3	CASSLGFGTSVGDTQYF	TGCGCCAGCAGCTTGGGCTTCGGGACTAGCGTTGGAGATACGCAGTATTTT
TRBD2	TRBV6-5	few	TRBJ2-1	CASSYSGLAGGEQFF	TGTGCCAGCAGTTACTCCGGGCTAGCGGGGGGTGAGCAGTTCTTC
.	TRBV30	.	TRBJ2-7	CAGSSGHYEQYF	TGTGCCGGCTCCAGCGGTCACTACGAGCAGTACTTC
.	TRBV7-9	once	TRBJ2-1	CASSLIAAPSIEQFF	TGTGCCAGCAGCTTAATAGCGGCCCCATCCATTGAGCAGTTCTTC
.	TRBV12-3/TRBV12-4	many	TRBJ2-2	CASSLPNTGELFF	TGTGCCAGCAGTTTGCCGAACACCGGGGAGCTGTTTTTT
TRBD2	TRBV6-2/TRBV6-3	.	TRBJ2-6	CASSYVAAQSTSGSYSGANVLTF	TGTGCCAGCAGTTATGTGGCAGCCCAAAGTACTAGCGGAAGTTATTCTGGGGCCAACGTCCTGACTTTC
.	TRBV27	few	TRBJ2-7	CASSPGVTYEQYF	TGTGCCAGCAGTCCCGGGGTCACCTACGAGCAGTACTTC
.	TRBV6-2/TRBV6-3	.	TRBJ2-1	CAASWGHEQFF	TGTGCCGCTTCCTGGGGCCATGAGCAGTTCTTC
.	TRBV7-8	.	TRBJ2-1	CASSRTGPLSYNEQFF	TGTGCCAGCAGCCGGACGGGACCCTTATCCTACAATGAGCAGTTCTTC